The 11 T cell receptor beta chains below all came from one sample that was sequenced in a study of blood T cell repertoires in COVID-19. Generated by immunoSEQ multiplex PCR, the TCRdb table keeps only in-frame clones and is missing some. The data contain about 190,000 clones, around 83% of them singletons. The material sequenced was peripheral blood. The receptor source for this set is a woman aged 35 to 49 with acute or convalescent COVID-19.

The chain employs TRBV14 and TRBJ2-7; 8 bases map to TRBD2. The CDR3 is 16 amino acids. The J segment lost 3 bases and the V segment lost 2 bases, leaving 9 bases of the junction unmatched. The germline gives CDR1 SGHDN, CDR2 FVKESK. This CDR3 reads CASSQRLTSGFYEQYF. The CDR3 DNA reads TGTGCCAGCAGCCAACGCCTTACTAGCGGCTTCTACGAGCAGTACTTC.

V is TRBV19 and J is TRBJ1-4; D is possibly TRBD1 (5 bases). The CDR3 is made up of 14 amino acids. V was clipped by 6 bases and J by 4 bases, with 12 bases between them. Germline CDR1 is LNHDA and CDR2 is SQIVND (reference sequence). In DNA form, the CDR3 reads TGTGCCAGTAGCGCACAGGAGAGTAATGAAAAACTGTTTTTT. Translated, it gives CASSAQESNEKLFF.

The chain carries TRBV5-1 and TRBJ2-7; 8 positions match TRBD1. CDR3 length: 15 residues. Germline values: CDR1 SGHRS, CDR2 YFSETQ. The ends lost 4 bases at V and 9 bases at J; junction bases unmatched: 15. The CDR3 DNA is TGCGCCAGCAGCCAGGGACAGGCCCAAGCATCAGGGCAGTACTTC. As protein: CASSQGQAQASGQYF. Based on the CDR3 plus reference TRBV5-1 and TRBJ2-7, the full variable domain is KAGVTQTPRYLIKTRGQQVTLSCSPISGHRSVSWYQQTPGQGLQFLFEYFSETQRNKGNFPGRFSGRQFSNSRSEMNVSTLELGDSALYLCASSQGQAQASGQYFGPGTRLTVT.

V and J are TRBV10-3 and TRBJ2-7; D might be TRBD2 (6 bases). This CDR3 contains 12 residues. Trimming pared 4 bases from V and 3 bases from J, leaving 7 bases between. The germline gives CDR1 ENHRY, CDR2 SYGVKD. The CDR3 nucleotides read TGTGCCATCAGTGGCGGGATCTACGAGCAGTACTTC. Its translation is CAISGGIYEQYF.

The chain combines TRBV14 with TRBJ1-6, with D perhaps TRBD1 (6 bases). The V end lost 3 bases, the J end lost 3 bases, and 12 bases lay between the germline ends. CDR1 and CDR2 from the germline V gene are SGHDN and FVKESK. The CDR3 runs 16 residues. The CDR3 loop is CASSQGQIFYNSPLHF. The CDR3 DNA follows: TGTGCCAGCAGCCAGGGACAAATTTTCTATAATTCACCCCTCCACTTT. The variable domain in full, completed from reference TRBV14 and TRBJ1-6, reads EAGVTQFPSHSVIEKGQTVTLRCDPISGHDNLYWYRRVMGKEIKFLLHFVKESKQDESGMPNNRFLAERTGGTYSTLKVQPAELEDSGVYFCASSQGQIFYNSPLHFGNGTRLTVT.

This chain links TRBV5-5 with TRBJ1-3; TRBD1 might be the D (6 bases). CDR3 size: 16 residues. V was trimmed by 6 bases and J by 1 base, leaving 17 bases between them. Per germline, CDR1 SGHKS and CDR2 YYEKEE (reference sequence). The DNA for the CDR3 is TGTGCCAGCAACCTCCGAGGGGGAGCATCTGGAAACACCATATATTTT. Its translation is CASNLRGGASGNTIYF. The full variable domain, completed using reference TRBV5-5 and TRBJ1-3, is DAGVTQSPTHLIKTRGQQVTLRCSPISGHKSVSWYQQVLGQGPQFIFQYYEKEERGRGNFPDRFSARQFPNYSSELNVNALLLGDSALYLCASNLRGGASGNTIYFGEGSWLTVV.

The chain has TRBV2 and TRBJ2-5; perhaps TRBD1 as D (5 bases). The V gene's germline CDR1 is SNHLY and CDR2 FYNNEI. V was pared by 0 bases and J by 2 bases, with 19 bases between. The CDR3 covers 18 residues. CDR3 region: CASSEALGVDIPQETQYF. The CDR3 DNA is TGTGCCAGCAGTGAAGCATTAGGGGTGGACATACCTCAAGAGACCCAGTACTTC.

This clone was detected only once. The V call is TRBV6-5, the J call TRBJ1-5; D is unresolved. The V end lost 1 base, the J end lost 0 bases, and 7 bases lay between the germline ends. Germline assignment: CDR1 MNHEY and CDR2 SVGAGI. This CDR3 is built from 15 residues. In nucleotides, the CDR3 is TGTGCCAGCAGTTACTGGCTGTATAGCAATCAGCCCCAGCATTTT. Its protein product is CASSYWLYSNQPQHF.

This rearrangement joins TRBV28 to TRBJ2-3; D gene unclear. The CDR3 runs to 14 residues. V lost 2 bases and J 2 bases, leaving 8 bases between the germline ends. Germline V gene data show CDR1 as MDHEN and CDR2 as SYDVKM. Written as DNA, the CDR3 is TGTGCCAGCAGTTTAGGCAGATACACAGATACGCAGTATTTT. Its protein is CASSLGRYTDTQYF. Combining the CDR3 with reference TRBV28 and TRBJ2-3 gives the whole variable domain DVKVTQSSRYLVKRTGEKVFLECVQDMDHENMFWYRQDPGLGLRLIYFSYDVKMKEKGDIPEGYSVSREKKERFSLILESASTNQTSMYLCASSLGRYTDTQYFGPGTRLTVL.

The rearrangement links TRBV27 to TRBJ1-6, with 8 bases aligning to TRBD1. The germline CDR1 and CDR2 sequences are MNHEY and SMNVEV (reference sequence). The CDR3 length is 17 residues. Germline trimming cut 1 base from V and 4 bases from J; bases unmatched to any gene: 6. The CDR3 DNA reads TGTGCCAGCAGTTTATTGCTGGGACAGGTGTATAATTCACCCCTCCACTTT. It codes for CASSLLLGQVYNSPLHF.

V gene TRBV29-1 combines with J gene TRBJ2-1, with a possible D match to TRBD2 (5 bases). V lost 0 bases and J 5 bases, leaving 11 bases between the germline ends. The CDR3 runs to 14 residues. CDR1 and CDR2 (germline): SQVTM, ANQGSEA. The CDR3 region is CSVEDFGGDNEQFF. CDR3 sequence (DNA): TGCAGCGTTGAAGATTTTGGAGGTGACAATGAGCAGTTCTTC.